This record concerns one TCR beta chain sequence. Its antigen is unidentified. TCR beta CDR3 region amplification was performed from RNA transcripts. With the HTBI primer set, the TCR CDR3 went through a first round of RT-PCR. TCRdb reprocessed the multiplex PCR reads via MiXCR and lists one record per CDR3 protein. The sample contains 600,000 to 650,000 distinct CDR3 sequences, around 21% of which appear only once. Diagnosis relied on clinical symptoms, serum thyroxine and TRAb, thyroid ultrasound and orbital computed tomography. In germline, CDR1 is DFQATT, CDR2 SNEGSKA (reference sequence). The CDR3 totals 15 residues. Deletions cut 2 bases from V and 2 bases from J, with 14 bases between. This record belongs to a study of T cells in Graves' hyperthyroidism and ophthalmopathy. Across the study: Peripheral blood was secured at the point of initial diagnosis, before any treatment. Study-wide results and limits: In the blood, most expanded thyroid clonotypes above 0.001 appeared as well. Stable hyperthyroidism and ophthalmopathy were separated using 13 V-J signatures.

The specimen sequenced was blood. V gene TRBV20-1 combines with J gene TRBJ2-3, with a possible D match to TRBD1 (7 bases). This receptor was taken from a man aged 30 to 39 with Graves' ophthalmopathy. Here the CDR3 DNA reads TGCAGTGCTAGACCGGAGGGACAGTACACAGATACGCAGTATTTT. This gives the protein CSARPEGQYTDTQYF.